This section outlines one T cell receptor beta chain sequence together with its context. Its antigen is not identified. These data are taken from a study of beta chain features in type 1 diabetes. Findings and caveats of the study: Across patients, naive, central memory and Treg TCRB repertoires exhibited apparently greater similarity than was observed across healthy donors. PCR might preferentially amplify shorter templates, equally in patients and controls.

The CDR3 totals 14 residues. Trimming stripped 3 bases from V and 0 bases from J, with 8 bases between. Germline loops: CDR1 MGHRA, CDR2 YSYEKL. One heparinised blood draw averaging approximately 120 mL was given by each donor. Isolated RNA was reverse transcribed in full, so expressed TCRB transcripts were sequenced. Assay: immunoSEQ multiplex PCR; the TCRdb copy retains only in-frame clones and omits some. This sample has more than 85,000 clones; roughly 43% occur once, and the top ten carry over 0.05%. Sequencing used stem cell memory CD4+ T cells from blood. The clonotype was recovered from a woman aged 18-29 years in good health. V is TRBV4-1 and J is TRBJ1-1; D is undetermined. This CDR3 is CASSHPFLNTEAFF. The CDR3 DNA reads as TGCGCCAGCAGCCACCCTTTCCTGAACACTGAAGCTTTCTTT.